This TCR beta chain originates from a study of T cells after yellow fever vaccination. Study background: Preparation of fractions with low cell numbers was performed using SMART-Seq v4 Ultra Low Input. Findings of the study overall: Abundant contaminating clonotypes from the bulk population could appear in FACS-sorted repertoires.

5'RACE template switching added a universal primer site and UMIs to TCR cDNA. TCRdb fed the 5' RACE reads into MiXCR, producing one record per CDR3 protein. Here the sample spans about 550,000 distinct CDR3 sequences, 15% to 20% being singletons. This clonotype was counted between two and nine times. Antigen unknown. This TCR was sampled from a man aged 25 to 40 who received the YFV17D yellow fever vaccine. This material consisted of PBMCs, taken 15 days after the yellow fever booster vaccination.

In nucleotides, the CDR3 is TGTGCCAGCAGCAAGACTAGCGGGGCGAACACCGGGGAGCTGTTTTTT. Protein sequence: CASSKTSGANTGELFF. This chain connects TRBV7-2 to TRBJ2-2, with 11 bases aligning to TRBD2. The germline gives CDR1 SGHTA, CDR2 FQGNSA. This CDR3 spans 16 amino acids. The junction had 2 bases not matched to a gene; V was cut back by 5 bases and J by 0 bases. The full variable domain, with the rest looked up from reference TRBV7-2 and TRBJ2-2, is GAGVSQSPSNKVTEKGKDVELRCDPISGHTALYWYRQSLGQGLEFLIYFQGNSAPDKSGLPSDRFSAERTGGSVSTLTIQRTQQEDSAVYLCASSKTSGANTGELFFGEGSRLTVL.